Below, 31 T cell receptor beta chains from the same sample are listed, as sequenced in a study of cytomegalovirus exposure and HLA in healthy donors. Amplification used 60 Vbeta primers and 13 Jbeta primers. Libraries were prepared by immunoSEQ multiplex PCR; TCRdb keeps only in-frame clonotypes and omits some of them. Its clone listing holds over 100,000 clones. The sample consisted of PBMCs. The receptors stem from a man aged 35-49 years in good health and CMV-seropositive.

This sequence joins TRBV6-4 and TRBJ1-1; D might be TRBD1 (6 bases). The germline gives CDR1 MRHNA, CDR2 SNTAGT. Trimming took off 9 bases at V and 0 bases at J, with 14 bases between the two ends. This CDR3 spans 14 amino acids. CDR3 region: CASSVDSLNTEAFF. Written as DNA, the CDR3 is TGTGCCAGTTCGGTGGACAGCCTGAACACTGAAGCTTTCTTT.

The chain links TRBV30 to TRBJ2-1; D may be TRBD2 (5 bases). The CDR3 is 12 residues long. CDR1 and CDR2 (germline): GTSNPN, SVGIG (reference sequence). Trimming stripped 0 bases from V and 6 bases from J, with 6 bases between. CDR3 bases: TGTGCCTGGAGTGTTCGGGGCAATGAGCAGTTCTTC. Its translation: CAWSVRGNEQFF.

CDR3 sequence (DNA): TGTGCCAGCAGCTTAACGGCGGACTACCCGAGGGAGCTGTTTTTT. It encodes CASSLTADYPRELFF. The chain uses TRBV7-3 and TRBJ2-2; TRBD2 might be the D (6 bases). Trimming took off 0 bases at V and 9 bases at J, with 14 bases between the two ends. CDR1 is SGHTA, CDR2 FQGTGA, per germline. This CDR3 is built from 15 residues.

The chain employs TRBV5-1 and TRBJ1-1, with D possibly matching TRBD1 (6 bases). The length of the CDR3 is 15 residues. Germline-derived CDR1 and CDR2 are SGHRS and YFSETQ. V was clipped by 0 bases and J by 5 bases, with 14 bases between them. CDR3 residues: CASSLVGQGRTEAFF. The CDR3 coding sequence is TGCGCCAGCAGCTTGGTGGGGCAGGGGCGAACTGAAGCTTTCTTT.

The V gene is TRBV13, the J gene TRBJ2-2, with D possibly being TRBD2 (5 bases). The germline gives CDR1 PRHDT, CDR2 FYEKMQ (reference sequence). Trimming shortened V by 5 bases and J by 1 base, and 8 bases separated the two germline ends. This CDR3 comprises 14 residues. CDR3 loop: CASSTRENTGELFF. CDR3 sequence (DNA): TGTGCCAGCAGCACCCGGGAGAACACCGGGGAGCTGTTTTTT. Combining the CDR3 with reference TRBV13 and TRBJ2-2 gives the whole variable domain AAGVIQSPRHLIKEKRETATLKCYPIPRHDTVYWYQQGPGQDPQFLISFYEKMQSDKGSIPDRFSAQQFSDYHSELNMSSLELGDSALYFCASSTRENTGELFFGEGSRLTVL.

The chain is built from TRBV11-2 and TRBJ1-6; 9 bases agree with TRBD1. The CDR3 contains 17 residues. The germline V gene encodes CDR1 SGHAT and CDR2 FQNNGV. V was pared by 3 bases and J by 3 bases, with 6 bases of the junction left unmatched. The CDR3 spells CASSLGTGLYYNSPLHF. The CDR3 DNA sequence: TGTGCCAGCAGCTTGGGGACAGGGCTTTACTATAATTCACCCCTCCACTTT.

V usage is TRBV27 and J usage is TRBJ2-5; TRBD1 is a possible D gene (6 bases). Trimming took off 4 bases at V and 2 bases at J, with 17 bases between the two ends. Germline V gene data show CDR1 as MNHEY and CDR2 as SMNVEV (reference sequence). There are 16 residues in the CDR3. DNA of the CDR3: TGTGCCAGCAGTTCTTCCGGACAGAAGTCTCAAGAGACCCAGTACTTC. Its protein product is CASSSSGQKSQETQYF.

The chain has TRBV7-3 and TRBJ2-3, with TRBD2 as a possible D gene (6 bases). This CDR3 has 14 residues. The V end was cut by 5 bases, the J end by 4 bases, with 13 bases between. Germline CDR1 is SGHTA and CDR2 is FQGTGA. CDR3 amino acids: CASSTRTGADTQYF. The CDR3 DNA is TGTGCCAGCAGCACCCGAACGGGAGCAGATACGCAGTATTTT.

V is TRBV5-1 and J is TRBJ2-2, with 9 bases identical to TRBD1. The CDR3 covers 15 residues. V was pared by 5 bases and J by 4 bases, with 6 bases of the junction left unmatched. The germline CDR1 and CDR2 sequences are SGHRS and YFSETQ. In DNA form, the CDR3 reads TGCGCCAGCAGGAACAGGGGGCTGGGCACCGGGGAGCTGTTTTTT. This encodes CASRNRGLGTGELFF.

The V gene is TRBV11-2, the J gene TRBJ2-7, with D possibly being TRBD2 (5 bases). V lost 6 bases and J 0 bases, leaving 15 bases between the germline ends. The CDR3 has 15 residues. Per the germline V gene, CDR1 is SGHAT and CDR2 is FQNNGV. The CDR3 nucleotides read TGTGCCAGCAGGCTAGAAGGAGGTGACTCCTACGAGCAGTACTTC. This translates into CASRLEGGDSYEQYF.

The rearrangement uses TRBV6-5 and TRBJ2-1, with 15 bases identical to TRBD2. V trimming: 4 bases; J trimming: 7 bases; junction bases outside the gene matches: 5. The CDR3 contains 16 residues. Per germline, CDR1 MNHEY and CDR2 SVGAGI. The CDR3 sequence is CASSSRTSGRANEQFF. The DNA of the CDR3 is TGTGCCAGCAGTTCAAGGACTAGCGGGAGGGCGAATGAGCAGTTCTTC.

V is TRBV5-4 and J is TRBJ2-7; 7 bases align to TRBD1. Trimming at V came to 4 bases and at J to 2 bases, leaving 9 bases not matched to a gene. Germline V gene lookup returns CDR1 SGHNT and CDR2 YYREEE (reference sequence). The CDR3 totals 15 residues. The CDR3 is CASSASRDSTYEQYF. For the CDR3, the DNA is TGTGCCAGCAGCGCGAGCCGGGACAGTACCTACGAGCAGTACTTC.

This chain joins TRBV4-1 and TRBJ2-1, with TRBD2 identical over 7 bases. Germline CDR1 reads MGHRA; CDR2 reads YSYEKL. The CDR3 loop spans 19 amino acids. The J segment lost 9 bases and the V segment lost 4 bases, leaving 24 bases of the junction unmatched. The CDR3 DNA is TGCGCCAGCAGCCCTCATTTGGGGAGACTAGCCCCCCTGTCCGCTGAGCAGTTCTTC. This gives the protein CASSPHLGRLAPLSAEQFF.

The chain uses TRBV10-1 and TRBJ2-3, with D hard to call. CDR3 length: 13 amino acids. V dropped 4 bases and J dropped 3 bases, with 8 bases sitting between them. In germline, CDR1 is WNHNN, CDR2 SYGVQD (reference sequence). The CDR3 coding sequence is TGCGCCAGCAGTGCTCCTCCTACAGATACGCAGTATTTT. Translating gives CASSAPPTDTQYF.

J is TRBJ1-5 and V is TRBV19; no definite D call. The CDR3 has 14 amino acids. The V end lost 5 bases, the J end lost 0 bases, and 8 bases lay between the germline ends. Looked up from germline, CDR1 is LNHDA and CDR2 is SQIVND (reference sequence). The CDR3 loop reads CASSVQVSNQPQHF. The CDR3 DNA reads TGTGCCAGTAGTGTCCAGGTTAGCAATCAGCCCCAGCATTTT.

The rearrangement joins TRBV4-3 to TRBJ2-5, with D unclear. The V end was cut by 1 base, the J end by 2 bases, with 14 bases between. Germline V CDR1 and CDR2: LGHNA, YSLEER. The CDR3 covers 16 residues. The chain's CDR3 is CASSQAPWAEQETQYF. As DNA, the CDR3 is TGCGCCAGCAGCCAAGCGCCCTGGGCTGAACAAGAGACCCAGTACTTC.

The rearrangement links TRBV27 to TRBJ1-2, with 9 bases identical to TRBD1. The junction had 7 bases not matched to a gene; V was cut back by 2 bases and J by 6 bases. CDR1 is MNHEY, CDR2 SMNVEV, per germline (reference sequence). The CDR3 sequence is 15 residues long. The CDR3 here is CASSLEGQGSNGYTF. CDR3 nucleotides: TGTGCCAGCAGTTTAGAGGGACAGGGATCTAATGGCTACACCTTC.

The genes are TRBV2 and TRBJ2-7; 15 bases fit TRBD2. This CDR3 has 15 residues. CDR1 and CDR2 (germline): SNHLY, FYNNEI. Losses at the gene ends were 7 bases for V and 6 bases for J; bases not matched to a gene: 7. CDR3 sequence (DNA): TGTGCCAGCAAGTCCGGGACTAGCGGGAGGCGCGAGCAGTACTTC. Encoded protein: CASKSGTSGRREQYF.

CDR3 amino acids: CASSPWGRGTNEKLFF. The DNA for the CDR3 is TGTGCCAGCTCACCATGGGGCAGGGGAACCAATGAAAAACTGTTTTTT. This sequence joins TRBV18 and TRBJ1-4; perhaps TRBD1 as D (6 bases). Trimming stripped 2 bases from V and 5 bases from J, with 15 bases between. The germline CDR1 and CDR2 sequences are KGHSH and LQKENI. The CDR3 runs to 16 residues.

The CDR3 DNA follows: TGTGCCAGCAGCTTAGCCCAACAGGTTCCCACTGAAGCTTTCTTT. This translates into CASSLAQQVPTEAFF. This chain joins TRBV7-9 and TRBJ1-1; D possibly corresponds to TRBD1 (5 bases). The germline V gene has CDR1 SEHNR and CDR2 FQNEAQ (reference sequence). The CDR3 sequence is 15 residues long. Trimming took 0 bases from V and 4 from J, leaving 12 bases between them.

The chain carries TRBV7-9 and TRBJ2-1; weak D call: TRBD2 (5 bases). In germline, CDR1 is SEHNR, CDR2 FQNEAQ (reference sequence). The V end was cut by 1 base, the J end by 7 bases, with 11 bases between. CDR3 length equals 14 residues. The CDR3 bases are TGTGCCAGCAGCTTAGTAGTAGCGCGAAATGAGCAGTTCTTC. Amino acids: CASSLVVARNEQFF. The full variable domain, completed using reference TRBV7-9 and TRBJ2-1, is DTGVSQNPRHKITKRGQNVTFRCDPISEHNRLYWYRQTLGQGPEFLTYFQNEAQLEKSRLLSDRFSAERPKGSFSTLEIQRTEQGDSAMYLCASSLVVARNEQFFGPGTRLTVL.

This rearrangement joins TRBV1 to TRBJ2-4; the D call of TRBD2 is as the table states it, not checked on the DNA. TRBV1 represents a pseudogene. The CDR3 is made up of 19 amino acids. For the CDR3, the DNA is TGCACCAGCAGCCAGTCGGCGGGAGGGCACGAGGGCAGGAAAAACATTCAGTACTTC. Encoded protein: CTSSQSAGGHEGRKNIQYF.

CDR3: CASSTTTSGSYEQYF. CDR3 DNA: TGTGCCAGCAGTACTACGACTAGCGGGAGCTACGAGCAGTACTTC. The rearrangement uses TRBV2 and TRBJ2-7; the match to TRBD2 covers 12 bases. Trimming cost V 5 bases and J 3 bases; bases outside gene matches: 5. Germline V CDR1 and CDR2: SNHLY, FYNNEI. The CDR3 has 15 amino acids. Full variable domain (rest looked up from reference TRBV2 and TRBJ2-7): EPEVTQTPSHQVTQMGQEVILRCVPISNHLYFYWYRQILGQKVEFLVSFYNNEISEKSEIFDDQFSVERPDGSNFTLKIRSTKLEDSAMYFCASSTTTSGSYEQYFGPGTRLTVT.

V usage is TRBV9 and J usage is TRBJ2-7; TRBD2 agrees at 10 bases. CDR1 and CDR2 from the germline V gene are SGDLS and YYNGEE. V shed 2 bases, J shed 6 bases, and the junction held 5 bases outside the gene matches. This CDR3 comprises 14 residues. CDR3 in amino acids: CASSVSGRASEQYF. The CDR3 DNA is TGTGCCAGCAGCGTCAGCGGGAGGGCCTCCGAGCAGTACTTC.

The chain is built from TRBV6-5 and TRBJ1-4; 7 bases match TRBD1. This CDR3 is 15 amino acids long. V lost 7 bases and J lost 0; bases outside the gene matches: 5. The germline gives CDR1 MNHEY, CDR2 SVGAGI. CDR3 sequence reads: CASKRTGATNEKLFF. The CDR3 region has the DNA TGTGCCAGCAAGAGGACAGGAGCAACTAATGAAAAACTGTTTTTT.

The chain is built from TRBV4-2 and TRBJ1-4; 7 bases line up with TRBD1. The CDR3 runs to 15 residues. With 4 bases clipped from V and 7 bases from J, the junction kept 9 bases outside the gene matches. Germline V gives CDR1 LGHNA, CDR2 YNFKEQ. This chain's CDR3 is CASSPGKRDSEKLFF. The CDR3 DNA follows: TGTGCCAGCAGCCCTGGGAAGAGGGACAGTGAAAAACTGTTTTTT.

This chain links TRBV7-3 with TRBJ1-4; no clear D gene. The germline V and J ends were trimmed by 5 bases and 0 bases, with 22 bases remaining between them. This CDR3 is 19 amino acids long. CDR1 is SGHTA, CDR2 FQGTGA, per germline. CDR3 nucleotide sequence: TGTGCCAGCAGCAAACCCCACAATTCAGATTCCGCAACTAATGAAAAACTGTTTTTT. Its translation is CASSKPHNSDSATNEKLFF.

Concerning this clone itself: At one of its ends the junction is not consistent with the germline gene, which may arise from a read error. The chain carries TRBV19 and TRBJ2-7; D possibly corresponds to TRBD2 (6 bases). The CDR3 covers 15 residues. Germline CDR1 and CDR2: LNHDA and SQIVND (reference sequence). CDR3 sequence reads: CVSSPKSLASREQYF. CDR3 nucleotide sequence: TGTGTCAGTAGCCCTAAGAGTCTAGCGTCAAGGGAGCAGTACTTC.

J is TRBJ2-2 and V is TRBV10-2; D is unclear. Germline loops: CDR1 WSHSY, CDR2 SAAADI. V lost 3 bases to trimming and J lost 5 bases, with 7 bases between them. The CDR3 sequence is 13 residues long. CDR3 sequence reads: CASSEQSTGELFF. As DNA, the CDR3 is TGCGCCAGCAGTGAACAGAGTACCGGGGAGCTGTTTTTT.

V and J are TRBV2 and TRBJ1-4; 7 bases align to TRBD1. This CDR3 has 13 residues. Germline V gene data show CDR1 as SNHLY and CDR2 as FYNNEI. The V gene end was trimmed by 8 bases and the J gene end by 0 bases; junction bases not matched to a gene: 0. In nucleotides, the CDR3 is TGTGCCAGCGGGACAGCAACTAATGAAAAACTGTTTTTT. Its translation: CASGTATNEKLFF.

The chain is built from TRBV7-9 and TRBJ2-7, with 7 positions matching TRBD1. The V segment lost 4 bases and the J segment 3 bases; nucleotides outside the gene matches: 3. This CDR3 spans 13 amino acids. Germline values: CDR1 SEHNR, CDR2 FQNEAQ (reference sequence). The CDR3 bases are TGTGCCAGCAGCTCCGGACAGGACTACGAGCAGTACTTC. This encodes CASSSGQDYEQYF.